The source of this TCR beta chain is a study of blood T cell repertoires in COVID-19. Overall study: Acute and convalescent COVID-19 specimens originated in the United States, Italy and Spain. PBMCs, B-cell-depleted T cells, or T cells provided the cDNA or gDNA that made up the material.

Study processing details: From reference gene primer amplification, estimates of nucleated cell counts were derived. Generated by immunoSEQ multiplex PCR, the TCRdb table keeps only in-frame clones and is missing some. That table supplies the V and J calls and clone size; D and trimming were determined from the DNA. The table shows 100,000 or so clones, with about 89% occurring only once. Germline V gene lookup returns CDR1 SGHTA and CDR2 FQGNSA. The CDR3 totals 17 residues. The V segment lost 2 bases and the J segment 0 bases; nucleotides outside the gene matches: 7. V is TRBV7-2 and J is TRBJ2-7; 10 positions match TRBD2. The sequence came from a man aged 60-69 years with acute or convalescent COVID-19. Material: peripheral blood. The CDR3 here is CASSLLGLATSSYEQYF. The CDR3, as DNA: TGTGCCAGCAGCTTATTGGGACTAGCGACTAGCTCCTACGAGCAGTACTTC.